This TCR beta chain stems from a study of OX40 agonist ivuxolimab in advanced cancers. V shed 0 bases and J 2 bases; nucleotides not matched to a gene: 0. The CDR3 has 15 amino acids. Germline values: CDR1 MNHNS, CDR2 SASEGT. Clones were sequenced by immunoSEQ multiplex PCR, and TCRdb holds only the in-frame ones, with some missing. The sample contains roughly 35,000 clones, around 92% of which appear only once. This chain uses TRBV6-1 with TRBJ2-5, with TRBD2 matching 10 bases. The sequence derives from an adult with an advanced solid tumor such as melanoma, head and neck, liver or kidney cancer. The sequencing here drew on CD4+ or CD8+ T cells sorted from blood, taken in a trial of the OX40 agonist ivuxolimab. The CDR3 spells CASSEAAGGQETQYF. CDR3 DNA sequence: TGTGCCAGCAGTGAAGCAGCGGGAGGGCAAGAGACCCAGTACTTC.